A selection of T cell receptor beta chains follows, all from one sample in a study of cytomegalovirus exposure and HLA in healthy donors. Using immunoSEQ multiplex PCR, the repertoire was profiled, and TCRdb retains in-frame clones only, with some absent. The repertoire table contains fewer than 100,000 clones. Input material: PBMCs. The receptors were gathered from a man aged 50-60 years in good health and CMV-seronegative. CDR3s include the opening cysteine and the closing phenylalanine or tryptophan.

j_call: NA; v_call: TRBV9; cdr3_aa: CASSGQGAGSYEQYF
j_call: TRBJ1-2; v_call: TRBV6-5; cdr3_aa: CASSYSRQGAYGYTF
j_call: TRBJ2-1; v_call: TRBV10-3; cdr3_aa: CAIRSGLANNEQFF
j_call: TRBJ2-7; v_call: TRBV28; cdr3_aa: CASSLTQGHSHEQYF
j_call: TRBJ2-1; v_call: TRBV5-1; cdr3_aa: CASHRGGPIIYNEQFF
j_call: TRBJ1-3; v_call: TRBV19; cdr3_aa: CASSRGRIGNTIYF
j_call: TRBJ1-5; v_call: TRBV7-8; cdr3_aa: CASSLWRNQPQHF
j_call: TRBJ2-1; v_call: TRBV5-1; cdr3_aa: CASSLEEGLDNEQFF
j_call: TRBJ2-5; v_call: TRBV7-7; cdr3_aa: CTSSLGQNQETQYF
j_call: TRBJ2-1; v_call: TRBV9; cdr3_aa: CASSATPAGAAHEQFF
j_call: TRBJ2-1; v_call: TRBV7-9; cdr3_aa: CASSLGQGVWNEQFF
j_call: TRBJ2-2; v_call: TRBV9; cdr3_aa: CASSVVAGGITGELFF
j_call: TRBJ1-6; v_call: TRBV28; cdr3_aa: CASRGRRQGDSPLHF
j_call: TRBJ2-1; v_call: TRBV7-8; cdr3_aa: CASSLEGLYYNEQFF
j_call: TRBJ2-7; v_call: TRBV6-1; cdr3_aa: CASTIRTSGVYEQYF
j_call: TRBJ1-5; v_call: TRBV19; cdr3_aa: CASSSDRGRGSNQPQHF
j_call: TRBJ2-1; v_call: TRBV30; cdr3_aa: CAWIRGDDNEQFF
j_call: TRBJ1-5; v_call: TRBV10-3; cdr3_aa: CATRDISNQPQHF
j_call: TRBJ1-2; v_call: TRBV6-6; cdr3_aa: CASSYSINSYGYTF
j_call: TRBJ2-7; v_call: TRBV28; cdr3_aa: CASSRTVGQPNYSYEQYF
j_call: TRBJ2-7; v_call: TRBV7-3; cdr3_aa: CASSLSSGSYEQYF
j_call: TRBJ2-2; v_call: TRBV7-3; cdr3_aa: CASSALAGGQTGELFF
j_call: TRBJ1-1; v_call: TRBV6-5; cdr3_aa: CASRDAGGVSEAFF
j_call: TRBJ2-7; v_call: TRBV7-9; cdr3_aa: CASSSTRTEGYEQYF
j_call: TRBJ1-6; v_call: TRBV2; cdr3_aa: CASSDLGRDSPLHF
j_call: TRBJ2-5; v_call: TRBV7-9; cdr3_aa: CASSYTPIRLLQETQYF
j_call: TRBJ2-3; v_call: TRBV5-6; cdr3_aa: CASSFVPGGTDTQYF
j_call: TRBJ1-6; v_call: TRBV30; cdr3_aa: CAWRSGSYNSPLHF
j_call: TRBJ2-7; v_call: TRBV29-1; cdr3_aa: CSVVFRGRDYEQYF
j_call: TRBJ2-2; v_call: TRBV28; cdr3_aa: CASRLGQGTGELFF
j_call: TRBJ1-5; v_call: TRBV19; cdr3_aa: CASTLGTARNQPQHF